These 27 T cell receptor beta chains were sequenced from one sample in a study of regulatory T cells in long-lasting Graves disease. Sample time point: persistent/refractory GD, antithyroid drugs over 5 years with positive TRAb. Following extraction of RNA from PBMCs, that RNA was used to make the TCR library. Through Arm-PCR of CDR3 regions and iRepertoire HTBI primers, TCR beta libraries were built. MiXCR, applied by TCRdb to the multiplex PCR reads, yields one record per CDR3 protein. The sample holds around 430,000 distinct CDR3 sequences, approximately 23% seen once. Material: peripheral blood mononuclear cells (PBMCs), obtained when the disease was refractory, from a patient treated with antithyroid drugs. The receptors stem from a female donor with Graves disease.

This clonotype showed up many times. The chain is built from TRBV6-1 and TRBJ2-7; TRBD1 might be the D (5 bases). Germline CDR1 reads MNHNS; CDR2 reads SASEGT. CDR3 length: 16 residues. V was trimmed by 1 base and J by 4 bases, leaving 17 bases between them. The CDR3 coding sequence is TGTGCCAGCAGTGAAGTGATGCGTAGGACACCATACGAGCAGTACTTC. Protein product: CASSEVMRRTPYEQYF.

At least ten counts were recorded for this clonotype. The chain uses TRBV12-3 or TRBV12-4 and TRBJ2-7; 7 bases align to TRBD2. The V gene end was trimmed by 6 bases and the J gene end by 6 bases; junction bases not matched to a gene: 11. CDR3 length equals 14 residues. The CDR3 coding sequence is TGTGCCAGCAGGTCGAGCCGGGGGGTTCGCGAGCAGTACTTC. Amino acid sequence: CASRSSRGVREQYF.

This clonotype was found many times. The chain's CDR3 is CASSLLAGDEQYF. Written as DNA, the CDR3 is TGTGCCAGCAGTTTGCTAGCGGGAGACGAGCAGTACTTC. The chain is built from TRBV7-2 and TRBJ2-7; 10 positions agree with TRBD2. With 6 bases clipped from V and 5 bases from J, the junction kept 4 bases outside the gene matches. CDR3 size: 13 residues. Germline CDR1 reads SGHTA; CDR2 reads FQGNSA.

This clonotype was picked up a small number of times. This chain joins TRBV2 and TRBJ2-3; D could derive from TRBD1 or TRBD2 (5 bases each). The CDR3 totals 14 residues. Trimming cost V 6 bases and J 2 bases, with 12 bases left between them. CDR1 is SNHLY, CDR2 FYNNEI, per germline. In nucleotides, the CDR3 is TGTGCCAGCAGGAGGGACCGCCTCACAGATACGCAGTATTTT. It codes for CASRRDRLTDTQYF.

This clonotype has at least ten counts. In nucleotides, the CDR3 is TGTGCCAGCAGCCCCGGGACTAGCGGGAGCTTCAACATTCAGTACTTC. Translating it yields CASSPGTSGSFNIQYF. V is TRBV7-2 and J is TRBJ2-4; 14 nucleotides agree with TRBD2. Looked up from germline, CDR1 is SGHTA and CDR2 is FQGNSA. The CDR3 runs to 16 residues. Trimming removed 5 bases from V and 7 bases from J; junction bases left unmatched: 7.

The DNA for the CDR3 is TGCAGCGTTGCCCCAGGTCAGAATCAGCCCCAGCATTTT. Protein product: CSVAPGQNQPQHF. J is TRBJ1-5 and V is TRBV29-1; D unresolved. Per the germline V gene, CDR1 is SQVTM and CDR2 is ANQGSEA. The CDR3 length is 13 residues. Trimming stripped 4 bases from V and 4 bases from J, with 11 bases between. Variable domain in full (rest from reference TRBV29-1 and TRBJ1-5): SAVISQKPSRDICQRGTSLTIQCQVDSQVTMMFWYRQQPGQSLTLIATANQGSEATYESGFVIDKFPISRPNLTFSTLTVSNMSPEDSSIYLCSVAPGQNQPQHFGDGTRLSIL.

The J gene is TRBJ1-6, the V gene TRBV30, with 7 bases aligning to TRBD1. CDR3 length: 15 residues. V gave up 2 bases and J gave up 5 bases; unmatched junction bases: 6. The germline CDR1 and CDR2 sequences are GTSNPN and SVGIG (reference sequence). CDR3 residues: CAWSRDSRDNSPLHF. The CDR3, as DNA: TGTGCCTGGAGTCGGGACAGTAGAGATAATTCACCCCTCCACTTT.

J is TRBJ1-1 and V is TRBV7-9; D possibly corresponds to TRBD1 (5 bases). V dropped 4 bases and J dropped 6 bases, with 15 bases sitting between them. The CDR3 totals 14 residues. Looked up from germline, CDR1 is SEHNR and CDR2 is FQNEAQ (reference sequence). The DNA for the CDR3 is TGTGCCAGCAGCTCGATGGCAGGGACCCCTGAAGCTTTCTTT. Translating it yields CASSSMAGTPEAFF.

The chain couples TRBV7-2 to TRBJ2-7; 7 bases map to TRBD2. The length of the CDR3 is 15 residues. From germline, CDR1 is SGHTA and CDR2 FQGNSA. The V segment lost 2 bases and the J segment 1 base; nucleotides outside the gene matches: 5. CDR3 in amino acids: CASSLIGTNSYEQYF. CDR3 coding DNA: TGTGCCAGCAGCTTAATCGGGACTAATTCCTACGAGCAGTACTTC.

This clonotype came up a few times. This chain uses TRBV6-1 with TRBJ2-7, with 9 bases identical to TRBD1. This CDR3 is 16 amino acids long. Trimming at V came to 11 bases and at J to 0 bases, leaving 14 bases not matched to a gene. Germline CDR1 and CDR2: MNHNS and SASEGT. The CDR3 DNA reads TGTGCCTCCAAAGAGAGATGGACAGGGGACTCCTACGAGCAGTACTTC. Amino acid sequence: CASKERWTGDSYEQYF.

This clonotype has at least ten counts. CDR3 sequence (DNA): TGTGCCAGCAGCCCCGGCCACGAGCAGTACTTC. This encodes CASSPGHEQYF. The genes are TRBV7-9 and TRBJ2-7, with D hard to call. The CDR3 runs 11 residues. Deletions cut 5 bases from V and 5 bases from J, with 7 bases between. In germline, CDR1 is SEHNR, CDR2 FQNEAQ (reference sequence).

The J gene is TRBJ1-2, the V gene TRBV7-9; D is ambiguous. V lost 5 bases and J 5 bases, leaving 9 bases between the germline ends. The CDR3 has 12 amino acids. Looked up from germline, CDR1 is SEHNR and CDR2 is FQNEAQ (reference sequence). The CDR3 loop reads CASSRETYGYTF. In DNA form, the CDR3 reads TGTGCCAGCAGCCGGGAGACTTATGGCTACACCTTC. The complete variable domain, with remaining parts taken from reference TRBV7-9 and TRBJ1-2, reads DTGVSQNPRHKITKRGQNVTFRCDPISEHNRLYWYRQTLGQGPEFLTYFQNEAQLEKSRLLSDRFSAERPKGSFSTLEIQRTEQGDSAMYLCASSRETYGYTFGSGTRLTVV.

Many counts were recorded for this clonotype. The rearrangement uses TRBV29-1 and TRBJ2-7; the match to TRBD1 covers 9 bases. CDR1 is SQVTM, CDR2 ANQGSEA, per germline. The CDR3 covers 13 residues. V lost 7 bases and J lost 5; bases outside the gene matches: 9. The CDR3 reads CSAGQGLGNEQYF. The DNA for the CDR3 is TGCAGCGCAGGACAGGGGCTAGGCAACGAGCAGTACTTC.

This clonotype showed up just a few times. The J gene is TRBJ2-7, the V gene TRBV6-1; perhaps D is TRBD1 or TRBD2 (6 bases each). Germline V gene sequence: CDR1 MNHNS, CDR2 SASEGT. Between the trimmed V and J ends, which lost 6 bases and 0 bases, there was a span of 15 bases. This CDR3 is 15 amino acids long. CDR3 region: CASSRGTTYSYEQYF. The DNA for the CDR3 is TGTGCCAGCAGCCGCGGGACAACGTACTCCTACGAGCAGTACTTC.

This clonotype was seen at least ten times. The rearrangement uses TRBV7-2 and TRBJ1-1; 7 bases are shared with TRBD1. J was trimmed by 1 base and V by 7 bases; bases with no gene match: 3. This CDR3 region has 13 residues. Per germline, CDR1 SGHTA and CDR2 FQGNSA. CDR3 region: CASKGQQNTEAFF. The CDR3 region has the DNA TGTGCCAGCAAGGGACAGCAGAACACTGAAGCTTTCTTT.

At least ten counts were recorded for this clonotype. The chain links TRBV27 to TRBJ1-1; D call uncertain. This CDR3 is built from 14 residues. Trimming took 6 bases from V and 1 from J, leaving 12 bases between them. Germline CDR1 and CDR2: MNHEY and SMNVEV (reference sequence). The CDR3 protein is CASSLGVGNTEAFF. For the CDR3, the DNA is TGTGCCAGCAGCTTAGGCGTCGGGAACACTGAAGCTTTCTTT.

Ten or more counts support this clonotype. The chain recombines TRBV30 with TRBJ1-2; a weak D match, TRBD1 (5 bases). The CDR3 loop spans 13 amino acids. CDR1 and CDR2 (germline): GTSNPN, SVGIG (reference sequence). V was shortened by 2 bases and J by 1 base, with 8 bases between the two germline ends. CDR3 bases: TGTGCCTGGAGTACACAGGTTAACTATGGCTACACCTTC. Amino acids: CAWSTQVNYGYTF.

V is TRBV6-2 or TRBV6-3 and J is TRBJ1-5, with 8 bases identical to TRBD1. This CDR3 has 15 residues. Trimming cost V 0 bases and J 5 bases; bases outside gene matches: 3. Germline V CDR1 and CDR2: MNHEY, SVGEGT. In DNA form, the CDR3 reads TGTGCCAGCAGTTACTCGGACAGGGAAGATCAGCCCCAGCATTTT. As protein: CASSYSDREDQPQHF.

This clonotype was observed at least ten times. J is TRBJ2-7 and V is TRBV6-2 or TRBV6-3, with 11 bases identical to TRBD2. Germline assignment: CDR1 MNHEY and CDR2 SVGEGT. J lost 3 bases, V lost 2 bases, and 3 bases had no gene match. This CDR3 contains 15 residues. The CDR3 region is CASSYGLAGGYEQYF. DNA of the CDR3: TGTGCCAGCAGTTACGGGCTAGCGGGGGGCTACGAGCAGTACTTC.

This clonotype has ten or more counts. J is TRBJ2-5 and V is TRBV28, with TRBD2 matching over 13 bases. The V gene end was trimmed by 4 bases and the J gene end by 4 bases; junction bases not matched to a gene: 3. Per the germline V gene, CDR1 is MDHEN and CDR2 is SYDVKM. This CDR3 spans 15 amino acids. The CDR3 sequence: CASSSRLAGGETQYF. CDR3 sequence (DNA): TGTGCCAGCAGTTCCCGACTAGCGGGGGGAGAGACCCAGTACTTC.

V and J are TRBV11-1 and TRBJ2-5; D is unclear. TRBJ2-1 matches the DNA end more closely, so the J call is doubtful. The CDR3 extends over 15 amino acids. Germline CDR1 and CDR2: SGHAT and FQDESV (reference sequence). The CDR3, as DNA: TGTGCCAGCAGCCCGACTGGATATACCTACAATGAGCAGTTCTTC. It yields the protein CASSPTGYTYNEQFF.

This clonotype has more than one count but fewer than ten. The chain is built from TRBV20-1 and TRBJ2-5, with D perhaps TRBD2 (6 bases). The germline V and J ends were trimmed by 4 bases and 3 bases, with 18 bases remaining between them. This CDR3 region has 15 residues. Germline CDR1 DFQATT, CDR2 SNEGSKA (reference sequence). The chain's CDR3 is CSAIHLGGRKETQYF. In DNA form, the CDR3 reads TGCAGTGCTATACATCTCGGGGGACGTAAAGAGACCCAGTACTTC.

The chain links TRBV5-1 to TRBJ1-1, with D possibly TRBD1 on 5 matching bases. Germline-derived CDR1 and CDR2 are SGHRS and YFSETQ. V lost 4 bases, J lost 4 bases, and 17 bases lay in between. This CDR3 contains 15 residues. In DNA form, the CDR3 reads TGCGCCAGCAGCCCCGGGCGGGGCGGAATCACTGAAGCTTTCTTT. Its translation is CASSPGRGGITEAFF.

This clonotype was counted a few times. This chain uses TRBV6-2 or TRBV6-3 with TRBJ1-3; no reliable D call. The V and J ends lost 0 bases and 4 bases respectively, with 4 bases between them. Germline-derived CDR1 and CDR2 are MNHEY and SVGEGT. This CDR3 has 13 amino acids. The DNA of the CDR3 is TGTGCCAGCAGTTACTCCGGGGGAAACACCATATATTTT. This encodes CASSYSGGNTIYF.

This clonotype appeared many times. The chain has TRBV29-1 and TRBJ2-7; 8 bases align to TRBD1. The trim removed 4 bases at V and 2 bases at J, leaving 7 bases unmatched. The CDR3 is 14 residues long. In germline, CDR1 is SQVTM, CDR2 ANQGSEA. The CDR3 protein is CSVGTGQATYEQYF. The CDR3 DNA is TGCAGCGTTGGGACGGGACAGGCTACCTACGAGCAGTACTTC.

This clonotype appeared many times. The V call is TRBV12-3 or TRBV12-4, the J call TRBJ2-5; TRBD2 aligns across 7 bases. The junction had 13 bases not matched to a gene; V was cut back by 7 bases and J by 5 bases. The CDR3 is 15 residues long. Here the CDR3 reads CASTARSGHGETQYF. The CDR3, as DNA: TGTGCCAGCACAGCCCGTAGCGGGCATGGGGAGACCCAGTACTTC.

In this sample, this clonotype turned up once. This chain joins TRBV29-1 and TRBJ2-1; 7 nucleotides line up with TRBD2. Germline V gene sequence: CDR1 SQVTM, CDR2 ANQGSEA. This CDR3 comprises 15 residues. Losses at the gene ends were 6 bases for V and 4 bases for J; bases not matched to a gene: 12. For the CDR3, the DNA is TGCAGCGTCCTACGGGGGGAGGGCCCTTACAATGAGCAGTTCTTC. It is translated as CSVLRGEGPYNEQFF.